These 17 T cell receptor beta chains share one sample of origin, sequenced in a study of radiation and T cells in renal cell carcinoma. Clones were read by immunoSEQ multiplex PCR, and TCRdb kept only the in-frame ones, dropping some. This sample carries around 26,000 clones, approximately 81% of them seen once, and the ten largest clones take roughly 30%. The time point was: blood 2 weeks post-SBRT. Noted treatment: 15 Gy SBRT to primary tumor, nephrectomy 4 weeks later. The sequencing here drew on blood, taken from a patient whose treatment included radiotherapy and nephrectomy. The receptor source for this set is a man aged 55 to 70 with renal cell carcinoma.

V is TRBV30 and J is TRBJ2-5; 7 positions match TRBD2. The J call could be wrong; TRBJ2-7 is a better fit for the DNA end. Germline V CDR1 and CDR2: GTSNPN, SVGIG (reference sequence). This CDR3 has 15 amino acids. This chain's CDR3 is CAWTPPGTIAYEQYF. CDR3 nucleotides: TGTGCCTGGACTCCCCCCGGGACTATCGCCTACGAGCAGTACTTC.

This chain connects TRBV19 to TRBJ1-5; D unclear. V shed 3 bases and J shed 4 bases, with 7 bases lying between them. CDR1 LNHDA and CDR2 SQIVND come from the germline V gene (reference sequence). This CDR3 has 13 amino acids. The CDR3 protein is CASSMAGNQPQHF. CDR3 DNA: TGTGCCAGTAGTATGGCGGGGAATCAGCCCCAGCATTTT.

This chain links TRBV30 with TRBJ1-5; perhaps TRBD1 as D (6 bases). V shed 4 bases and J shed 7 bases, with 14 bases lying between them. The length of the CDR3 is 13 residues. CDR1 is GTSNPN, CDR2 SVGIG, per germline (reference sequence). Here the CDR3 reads CAWNGGRFQPQHF. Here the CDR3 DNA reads TGTGCCTGGAATGGGGGGCGGTTCCAGCCCCAGCATTTT.

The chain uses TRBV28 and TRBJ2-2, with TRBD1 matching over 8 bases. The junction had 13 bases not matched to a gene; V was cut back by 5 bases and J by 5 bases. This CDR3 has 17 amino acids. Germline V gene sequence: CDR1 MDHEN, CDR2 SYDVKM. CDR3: CASSLPHTGGETGELFF. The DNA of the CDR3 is TGTGCCAGCAGTCTCCCCCATACAGGGGGTGAGACCGGGGAGCTGTTTTTT.

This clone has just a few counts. For the CDR3, the DNA is TGTGCCAGCAGCTCCTTAGGTGGACAGTCTGGAAACACCATATATTTT. The encoded protein is CASSSLGGQSGNTIYF. The J gene is TRBJ1-3, the V gene TRBV7-8; D is perhaps TRBD1 (6 bases). This CDR3 contains 16 residues. Trimming cost V 4 bases and J 1 base, with 14 bases left between them. Germline V gene sequence: CDR1 SGHVS, CDR2 FQNEAQ.

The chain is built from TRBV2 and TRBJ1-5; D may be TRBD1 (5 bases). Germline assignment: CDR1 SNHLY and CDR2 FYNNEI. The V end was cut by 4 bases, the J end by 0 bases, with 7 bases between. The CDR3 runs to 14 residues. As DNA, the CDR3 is TGTGCCAGCAGTGGGGGCTATAGCAATCAGCCCCAGCATTTT. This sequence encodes CASSGGYSNQPQHF.

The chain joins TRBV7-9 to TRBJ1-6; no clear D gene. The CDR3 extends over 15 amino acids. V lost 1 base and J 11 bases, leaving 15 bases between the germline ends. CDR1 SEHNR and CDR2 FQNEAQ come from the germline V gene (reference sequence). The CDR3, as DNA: TGTGCCAGCAGCTTAGGTGGCGGGTCTCATGCACCCCTCCACTTT. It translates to CASSLGGGSHAPLHF.

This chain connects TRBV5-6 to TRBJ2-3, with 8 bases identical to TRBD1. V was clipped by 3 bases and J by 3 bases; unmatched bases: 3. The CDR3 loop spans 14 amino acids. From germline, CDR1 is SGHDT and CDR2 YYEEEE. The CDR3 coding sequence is TGTGCCAGCAGCTCTTACAGGGGGACAGATACGCAGTATTTT. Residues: CASSSYRGTDTQYF.

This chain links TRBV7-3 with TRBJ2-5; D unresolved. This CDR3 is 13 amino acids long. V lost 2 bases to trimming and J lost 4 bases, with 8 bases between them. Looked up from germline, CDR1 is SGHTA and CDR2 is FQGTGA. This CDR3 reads CASSLWLGETQYF. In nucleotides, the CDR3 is TGTGCCAGCAGCTTATGGTTGGGAGAGACCCAGTACTTC.

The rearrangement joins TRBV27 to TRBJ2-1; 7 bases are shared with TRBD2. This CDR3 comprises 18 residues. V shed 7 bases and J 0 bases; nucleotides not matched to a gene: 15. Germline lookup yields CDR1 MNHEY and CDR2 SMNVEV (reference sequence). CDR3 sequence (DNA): TGTGCCAGCACCCTTAATTTAGCGGGCCCCAGCTCCTACAATGAGCAGTTCTTC. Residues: CASTLNLAGPSSYNEQFF.

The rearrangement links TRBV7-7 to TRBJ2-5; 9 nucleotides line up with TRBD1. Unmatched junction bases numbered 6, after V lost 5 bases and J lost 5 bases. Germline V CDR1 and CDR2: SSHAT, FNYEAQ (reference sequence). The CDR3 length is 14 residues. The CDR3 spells CASSAGTGYETQYF. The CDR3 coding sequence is TGTGCCAGCAGCGCCGGGACAGGGTATGAGACCCAGTACTTC.

As DNA, the CDR3 is TGTGCCAGCAGTTCCCCGGGCAGGGGTAGAACTGAAGCTTTCTTT. Amino acids: CASSSPGRGRTEAFF. The chain has TRBV6-6 and TRBJ1-1, with a weak D call TRBD1 (6 bases). V was trimmed by 4 bases and J by 5 bases, leaving 17 bases between them. The CDR3 runs to 15 residues. The V gene's germline CDR1 is MNHNY and CDR2 SVGAGI (reference sequence).

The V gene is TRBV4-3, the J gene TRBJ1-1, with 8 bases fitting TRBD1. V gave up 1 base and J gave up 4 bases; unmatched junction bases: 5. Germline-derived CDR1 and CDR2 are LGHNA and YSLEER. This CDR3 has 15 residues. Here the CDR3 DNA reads TGCGCCAGCAGCCAAGGAGCCACAGGGGGCACTGAAGCTTTCTTT. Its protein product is CASSQGATGGTEAFF.

Here the CDR3 reads CASSDRAVDTQYF. DNA of the CDR3: TGTGCCAGCAGCGACAGGGCTGTAGATACGCAGTATTTT. The chain has TRBV9 and TRBJ2-3; D might be TRBD1 (6 bases). Per germline, CDR1 SGDLS and CDR2 YYNGEE. V gave up 3 bases and J gave up 5 bases, with 10 bases separating them. CDR3 length: 13 amino acids.

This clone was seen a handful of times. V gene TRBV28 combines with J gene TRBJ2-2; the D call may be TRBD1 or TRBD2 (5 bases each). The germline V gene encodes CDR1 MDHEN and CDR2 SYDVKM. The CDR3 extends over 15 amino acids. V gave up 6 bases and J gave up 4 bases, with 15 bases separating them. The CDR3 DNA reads TGTGCCAGCAGCAAAGGCCGGGACCCCACCGGGGAGCTGTTTTTT. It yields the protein CASSKGRDPTGELFF. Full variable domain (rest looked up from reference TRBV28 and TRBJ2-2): DVKVTQSSRYLVKRTGEKVFLECVQDMDHENMFWYRQDPGLGLRLIYFSYDVKMKEKGDIPEGYSVSREKKERFSLILESASTNQTSMYLCASSKGRDPTGELFFGEGSRLTVL.

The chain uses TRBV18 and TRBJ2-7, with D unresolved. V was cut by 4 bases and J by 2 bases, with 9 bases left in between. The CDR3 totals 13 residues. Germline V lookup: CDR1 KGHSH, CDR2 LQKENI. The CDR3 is CASSRGLTYEQYF. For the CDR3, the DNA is TGTGCCAGCTCACGTGGGTTAACCTACGAGCAGTACTTC.

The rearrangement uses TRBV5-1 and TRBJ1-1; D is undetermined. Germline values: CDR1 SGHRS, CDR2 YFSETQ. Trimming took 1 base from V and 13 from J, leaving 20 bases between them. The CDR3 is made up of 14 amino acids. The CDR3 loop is CASSLQPVHPLVFF. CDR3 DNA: TGCGCCAGCAGCTTGCAACCAGTTCATCCGTTAGTTTTCTTT.